This TCR beta chain was sequenced in a study of response to subunit inactivated influenza vaccine. Regarding the study as a whole: Each seasonal flu vaccination may recruit only limited new T cells, authors suggested.

TCRdb re-derived calls from the RT-PCR reads in MiXCR, one entry per CDR3 protein. The profile shows 800,000 to 1,000,000 distinct CDR3 sequences, around 21% of them singletons. Concerning this clonotype: Its antigen is undetermined.

Sequencing used PBMCs from blood, obtained 5 days after vaccination. The TCR originated in a man between 45 and 60 years old who received an inactivated influenza vaccine.

DNA of the CDR3: TGCGCCAGCAGCGACCCCCAAGGCGGAAACACCATATATTTT. It translates to CASSDPQGGNTIYF. The chain couples TRBV5-1 to TRBJ1-3; no clear D gene. Germline V gives CDR1 SGHRS, CDR2 YFSETQ. The CDR3 totals 14 residues. V lost 4 bases to trimming and J lost 4 bases, with 12 bases between them.